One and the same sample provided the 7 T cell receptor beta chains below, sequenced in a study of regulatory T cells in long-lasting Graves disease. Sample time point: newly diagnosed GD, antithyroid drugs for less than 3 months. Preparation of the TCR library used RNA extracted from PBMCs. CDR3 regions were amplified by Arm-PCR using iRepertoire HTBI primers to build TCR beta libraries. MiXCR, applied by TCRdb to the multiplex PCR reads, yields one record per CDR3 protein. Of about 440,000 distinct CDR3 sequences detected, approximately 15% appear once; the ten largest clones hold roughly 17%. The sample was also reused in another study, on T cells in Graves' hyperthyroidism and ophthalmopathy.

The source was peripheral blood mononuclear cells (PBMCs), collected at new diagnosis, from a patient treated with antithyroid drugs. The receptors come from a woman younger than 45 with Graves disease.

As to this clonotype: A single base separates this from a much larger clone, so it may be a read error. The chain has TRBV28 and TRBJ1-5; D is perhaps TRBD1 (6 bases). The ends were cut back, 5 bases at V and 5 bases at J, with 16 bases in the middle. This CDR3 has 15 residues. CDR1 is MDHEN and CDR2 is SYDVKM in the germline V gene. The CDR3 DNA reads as TGTGCCAGCAGTGACGTAGACAGGAGCGATCAGCCCCAGCATTTT. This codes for CASSDVDRSDQPQHF.

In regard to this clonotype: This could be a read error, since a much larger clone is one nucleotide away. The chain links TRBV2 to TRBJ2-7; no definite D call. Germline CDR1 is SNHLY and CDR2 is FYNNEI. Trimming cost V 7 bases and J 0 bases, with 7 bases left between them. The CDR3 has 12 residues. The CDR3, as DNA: TGTGCCAGCACTGGGGACTCCTACGAGCAGTACTTC. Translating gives CASTGDSYEQYF.

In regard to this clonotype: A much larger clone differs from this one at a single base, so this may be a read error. CDR3 nucleotides: TGTGCCAGCGCCCCGGGCCCTAGGACGACCAGGGGGGACCACAATGAGCAGTTCTTC. Protein: CASAPGPRTTRGDHNEQFF. The genes are TRBV6-1 and TRBJ2-1, with D perhaps matching TRBD1 (7 bases). The germline V and J ends were trimmed by 8 bases and 5 bases, with 31 bases remaining between them. The CDR3 extends over 19 amino acids. CDR1 MNHNS and CDR2 SASEGT come from the germline V gene.

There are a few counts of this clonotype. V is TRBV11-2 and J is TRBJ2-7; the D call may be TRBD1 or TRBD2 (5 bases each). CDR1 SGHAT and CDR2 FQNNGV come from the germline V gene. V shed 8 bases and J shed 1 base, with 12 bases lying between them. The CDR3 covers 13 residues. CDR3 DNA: TGTGCCAGCGGTACGGGGCCATCCTACGAGCAGTACTTC. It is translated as CASGTGPSYEQYF.

The CDR3 protein is CASSETIEFQECNQPQHF. CDR3 in DNA: TGTGCCAGCAGTGAAACGATAGAGTTTCAGGAGTGCAATCAGCCCCAGCATTTT. V gene TRBV6-4 combines with J gene TRBJ1-5; D call uncertain. The CDR3 runs 18 residues. Germline values: CDR1 MRHNA, CDR2 SNTAGT. V lost 3 bases to trimming and J lost 2 bases, with 20 bases between them.

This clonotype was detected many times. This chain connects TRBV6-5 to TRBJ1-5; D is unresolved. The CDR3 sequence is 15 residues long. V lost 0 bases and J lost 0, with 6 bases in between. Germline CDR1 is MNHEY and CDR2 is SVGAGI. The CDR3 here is CASSYSRISNQPQHF. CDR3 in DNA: TGTGCCAGCAGTTACTCGAGGATTAGCAATCAGCCCCAGCATTTT.

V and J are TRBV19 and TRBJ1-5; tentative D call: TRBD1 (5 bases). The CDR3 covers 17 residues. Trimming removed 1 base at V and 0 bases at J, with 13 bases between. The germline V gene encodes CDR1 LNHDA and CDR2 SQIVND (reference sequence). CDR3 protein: CASSIAQGGASNQPQHF. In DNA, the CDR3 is TGTGCCAGTAGTATAGCCCAGGGAGGGGCTAGCAATCAGCCCCAGCATTTT.